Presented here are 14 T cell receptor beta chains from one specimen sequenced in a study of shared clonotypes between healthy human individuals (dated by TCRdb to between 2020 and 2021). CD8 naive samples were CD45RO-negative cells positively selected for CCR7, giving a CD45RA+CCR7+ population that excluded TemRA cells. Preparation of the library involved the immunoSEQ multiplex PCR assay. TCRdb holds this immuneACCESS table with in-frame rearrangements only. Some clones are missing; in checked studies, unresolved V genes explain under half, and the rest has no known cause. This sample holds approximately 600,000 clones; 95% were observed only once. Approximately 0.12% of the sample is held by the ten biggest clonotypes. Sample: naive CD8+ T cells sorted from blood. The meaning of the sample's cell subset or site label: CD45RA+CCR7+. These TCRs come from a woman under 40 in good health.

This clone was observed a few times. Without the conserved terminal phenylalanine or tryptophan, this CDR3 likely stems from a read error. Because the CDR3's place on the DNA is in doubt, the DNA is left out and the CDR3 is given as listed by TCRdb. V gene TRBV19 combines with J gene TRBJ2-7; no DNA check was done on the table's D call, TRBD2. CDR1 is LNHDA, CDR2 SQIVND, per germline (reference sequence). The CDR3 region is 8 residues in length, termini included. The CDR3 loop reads CASSPSGG.

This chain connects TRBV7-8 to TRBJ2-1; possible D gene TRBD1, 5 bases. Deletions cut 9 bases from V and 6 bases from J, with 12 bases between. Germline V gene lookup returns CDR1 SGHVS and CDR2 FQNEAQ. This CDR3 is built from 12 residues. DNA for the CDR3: TGTGCCAGTACCCGGACATTCAATGAGCAGTTCTTC. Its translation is CASTRTFNEQFF.

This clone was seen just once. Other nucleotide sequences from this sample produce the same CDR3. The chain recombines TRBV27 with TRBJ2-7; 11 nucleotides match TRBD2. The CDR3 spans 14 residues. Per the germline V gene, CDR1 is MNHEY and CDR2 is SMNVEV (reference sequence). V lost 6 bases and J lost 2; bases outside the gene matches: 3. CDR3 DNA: TGTGCCAGCAGACTACTAGCGGGAGCCTACGAGCAGTACTTC. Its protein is CASRLLAGAYEQYF.

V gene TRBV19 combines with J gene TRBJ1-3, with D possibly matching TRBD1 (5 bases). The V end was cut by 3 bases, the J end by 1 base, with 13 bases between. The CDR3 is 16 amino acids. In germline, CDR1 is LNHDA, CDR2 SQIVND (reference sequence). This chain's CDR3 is CASSMTDVLSGNTIYF. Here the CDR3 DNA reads TGTGCCAGTAGTATGACAGACGTATTATCTGGAAACACCATATATTTT.

CDR3 sequence (DNA): TGTGCCAGCAGCTTAGAAATGGGACAATGGGATGAGCAGTTCTTC. Translation gives CASSLEMGQWDEQFF. The V call is TRBV11-2, the J call TRBJ2-1; D is possibly TRBD1 (6 bases). V was pared by 0 bases and J by 8 bases, with 14 bases between. The CDR3 contains 15 residues. Germline CDR1 is SGHAT and CDR2 is FQNNGV.

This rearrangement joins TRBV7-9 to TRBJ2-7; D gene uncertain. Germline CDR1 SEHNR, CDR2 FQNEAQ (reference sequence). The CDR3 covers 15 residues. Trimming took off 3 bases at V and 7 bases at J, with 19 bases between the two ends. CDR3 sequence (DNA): TGTGCCAGCAGCTTTGGGTCTTCCCAACATTGGGAGCAGTACTTC. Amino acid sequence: CASSFGSSQHWEQYF.

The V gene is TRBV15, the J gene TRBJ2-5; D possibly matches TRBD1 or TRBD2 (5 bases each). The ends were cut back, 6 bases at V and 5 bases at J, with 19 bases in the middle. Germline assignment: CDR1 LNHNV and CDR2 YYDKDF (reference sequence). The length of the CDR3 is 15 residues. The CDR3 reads CATSLRDAKRETQYF. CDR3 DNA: TGTGCCACCAGTCTTCGGGACGCCAAGCGGGAGACCCAGTACTTC.

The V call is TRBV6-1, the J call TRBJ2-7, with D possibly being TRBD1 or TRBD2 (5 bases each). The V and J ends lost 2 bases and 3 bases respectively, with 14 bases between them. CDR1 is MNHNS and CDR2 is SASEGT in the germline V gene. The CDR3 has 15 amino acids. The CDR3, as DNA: TGTGCCAGCAGTGAACCCCGGGACCTCCGCTACGAGCAGTACTTC. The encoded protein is CASSEPRDLRYEQYF.

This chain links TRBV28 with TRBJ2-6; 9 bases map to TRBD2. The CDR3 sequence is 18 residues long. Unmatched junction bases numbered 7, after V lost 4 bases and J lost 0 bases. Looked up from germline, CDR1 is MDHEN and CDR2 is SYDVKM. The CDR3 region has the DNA TGTGCCAGCAGTTCTAGCGGGGACCTTATCTCTGGGGCCAACGTCCTGACTTTC. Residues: CASSSSGDLISGANVLTF.

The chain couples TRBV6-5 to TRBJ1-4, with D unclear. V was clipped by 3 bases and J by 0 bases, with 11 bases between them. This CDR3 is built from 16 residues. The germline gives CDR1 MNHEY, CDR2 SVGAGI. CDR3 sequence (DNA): TGTGCCAGCAGTTATTTCCAGGATGCAACTAATGAAAAACTGTTTTTT. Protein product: CASSYFQDATNEKLFF.

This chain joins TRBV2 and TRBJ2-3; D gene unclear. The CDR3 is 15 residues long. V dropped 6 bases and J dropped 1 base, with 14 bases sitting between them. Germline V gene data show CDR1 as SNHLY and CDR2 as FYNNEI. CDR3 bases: TGTGCCAGCAGCCCTGGATCGATTCGCACAGATACGCAGTATTTT. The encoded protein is CASSPGSIRTDTQYF. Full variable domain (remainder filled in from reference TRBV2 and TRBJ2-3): EPEVTQTPSHQVTQMGQEVILRCVPISNHLYFYWYRQILGQKVEFLVSFYNNEISEKSEIFDDQFSVERPDGSNFTLKIRSTKLEDSAMYFCASSPGSIRTDTQYFGPGTRLTVL.

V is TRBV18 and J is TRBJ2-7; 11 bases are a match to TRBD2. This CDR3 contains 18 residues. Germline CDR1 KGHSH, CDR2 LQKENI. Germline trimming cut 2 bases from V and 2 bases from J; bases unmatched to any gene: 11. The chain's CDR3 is CASSPYRRLAGSAYEQYF. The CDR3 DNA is TGTGCCAGCTCACCATACCGGAGACTAGCGGGATCCGCCTACGAGCAGTACTTC.

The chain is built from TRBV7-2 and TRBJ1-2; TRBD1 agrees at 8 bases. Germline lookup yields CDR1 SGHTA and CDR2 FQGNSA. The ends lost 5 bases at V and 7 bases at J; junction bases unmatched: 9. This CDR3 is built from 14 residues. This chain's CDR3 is CASSRPTGEGGYTF. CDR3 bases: TGTGCCAGCAGCCGTCCGACAGGGGAGGGTGGCTACACCTTC.

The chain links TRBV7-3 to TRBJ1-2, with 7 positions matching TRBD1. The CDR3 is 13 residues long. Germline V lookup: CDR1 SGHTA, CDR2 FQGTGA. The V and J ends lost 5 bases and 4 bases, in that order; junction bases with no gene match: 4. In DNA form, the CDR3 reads TGTGCCAGCAGCCAAGGGACAGCCTATGGCTACACCTTC. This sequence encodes CASSQGTAYGYTF.